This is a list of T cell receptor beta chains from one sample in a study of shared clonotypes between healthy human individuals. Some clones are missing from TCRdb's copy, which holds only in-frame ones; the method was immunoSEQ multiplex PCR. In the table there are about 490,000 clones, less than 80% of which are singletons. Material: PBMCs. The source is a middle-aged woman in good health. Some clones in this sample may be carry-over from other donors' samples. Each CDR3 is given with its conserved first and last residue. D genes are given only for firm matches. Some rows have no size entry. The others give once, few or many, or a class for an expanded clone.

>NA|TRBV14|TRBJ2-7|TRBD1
TGTGCCAGCAGCCCTCCCGGACAGGGGTCTTACGAGCAGTACTTC
CASSPPGQGSYEQYF
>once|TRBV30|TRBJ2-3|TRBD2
TGTGCCTGGTCGGCGGGAGGGCACGATACGCAGTATTTT
CAWSAGGHDTQYF
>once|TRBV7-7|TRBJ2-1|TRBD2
TGTGCCAGCAGCCCCGCGGGAGCCTACAATGAGCAGTTCTTC
CASSPAGAYNEQFF
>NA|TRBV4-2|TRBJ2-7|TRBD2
TGTGCCAGCAGCCAAGTCCTGCGGACTAGCGGCTACGAGCAGTACTTC
CASSQVLRTSGYEQYF
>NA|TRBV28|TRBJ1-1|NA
TGTGCCAGCAGTTTGGCAGCGAACACTGAAGCTTTCTTT
CASSLAANTEAFF
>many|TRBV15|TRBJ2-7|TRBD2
TGTGCCACCAGCAGAGATAGGGAGGGCCGCTACGAGCAGTACTTC
CATSRDREGRYEQYF
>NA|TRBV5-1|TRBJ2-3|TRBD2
TGCGCCAGCAGCTTATACCCCGGGACTAGCGGGAGTGGCATTACGCAGTATTTT
CASSLYPGTSGSGITQYF
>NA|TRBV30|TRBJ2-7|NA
TGTGCCTGGAGTTTCCGGGACTCCCGTTCCTACGAGCAGTACTTC
CAWSFRDSRSYEQYF
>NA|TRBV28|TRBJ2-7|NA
TGTGCCAGCGTCCGAGGGGCCTACGAGCAGTACTTC
CASVRGAYEQYF
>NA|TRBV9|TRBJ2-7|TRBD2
TGTGCCAGCAGCGGACTAGCGGGAGGTCGGTCGGTTGAGCAGTACTTC
CASSGLAGGRSVEQYF
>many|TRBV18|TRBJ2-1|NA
TGTGCCAGCTCACGTGGGACCCTGGGGAATGAGCAGTTCTTC
CASSRGTLGNEQFF
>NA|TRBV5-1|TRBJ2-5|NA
TGCGCCAGCAGCTTTATACCTCTCCAGGCTCCACAACAAGAGACCCAGTACTTC
CASSFIPLQAPQQETQYF
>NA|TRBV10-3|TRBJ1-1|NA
TGTGCCATCAGTGAGTCGAGATGGGATTACACTGAAGCTTTCTTT
CAISESRWDYTEAFF
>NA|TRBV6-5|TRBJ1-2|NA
TGTGCCAGCAGCCCCGGCAACTATGGCTACACCTTC
CASSPGNYGYTF
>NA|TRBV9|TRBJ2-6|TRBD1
TGTGCCAGCAGCCTCCGGGACAGGGACTACTCTGGGGCCAACGTCCTGACTTTC
CASSLRDRDYSGANVLTF
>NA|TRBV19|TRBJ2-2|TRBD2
TGTGCCAGTAGTATCGGTAGCGGGACTGGCGGGGAGCTGTTTTTT
CASSIGSGTGGELFF
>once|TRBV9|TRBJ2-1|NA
TGTGCCAGCAGCTCCTACTACCGCAGCTCCTACAATGAGCAGTTCTTC
CASSSYYRSSYNEQFF
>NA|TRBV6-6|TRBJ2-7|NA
TGTGCCAGCAGTTACTCGACGGGTCCGCAGTACTTC
CASSYSTGPQYF
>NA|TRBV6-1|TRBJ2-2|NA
TGTGCCAGCAGTGAAGGGTGGGGGGAGCTGTTTTTT
CASSEGWGELFF
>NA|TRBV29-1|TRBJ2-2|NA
TGCAGCGTTGTAACGTCATCTCTCGCGAACACCGGGGAGCTGTTTTTT
CSVVTSSLANTGELFF
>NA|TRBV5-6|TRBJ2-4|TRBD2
TGTGCCAGCATCAACTGGGGAGGGTCCGAAAACATTCAGTACTTC
CASINWGGSENIQYF
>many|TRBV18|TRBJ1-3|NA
TGTGCCAGCTCACCGTCGCCACAGATAGAAAACACCATATATTTT
CASSPSPQIENTIYF
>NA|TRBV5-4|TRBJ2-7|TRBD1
TGTGCCAGCAGCTCTCGACAGGGGGCGCGGTCCTACGAGCAGTACTTC
CASSSRQGARSYEQYF
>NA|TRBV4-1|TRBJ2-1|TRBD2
TGCGCCAGCAGCCAACCGACTAGCGGGAGTCGCAATGAGCAGTTCTTC
CASSQPTSGSRNEQFF
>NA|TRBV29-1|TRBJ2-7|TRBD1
TGCAGCGCTGGGACAGACGCCTACGAGCAGTACTTC
CSAGTDAYEQYF
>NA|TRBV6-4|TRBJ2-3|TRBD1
TGTGCCAGCACTCCCCGGTCGGGACAGGGCACAGATACGCAGTATTTT
CASTPRSGQGTDTQYF
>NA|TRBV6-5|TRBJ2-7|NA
TGTGCCAGCAGACGAGACAGGACCGCCTACGAGCAGTACTTC
CASRRDRTAYEQYF
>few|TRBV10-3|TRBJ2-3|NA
TGTGCCATCAGTGAGTCTTGGGACCTCAGCACAGATACGCAGTATTTT
CAISESWDLSTDTQYF
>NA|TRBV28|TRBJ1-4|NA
TGTGCCAGCAGTTTGGCGGGGGTTGGGGATGAAAAACTGTTTTTT
CASSLAGVGDEKLFF
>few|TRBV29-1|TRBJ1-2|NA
TGCAGCGTTGGTTCAGGGGCGTCGCAAGGCTACACCTTC
CSVGSGASQGYTF
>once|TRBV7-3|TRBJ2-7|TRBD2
TGTGCCAGCAGCTTAGGCGGGGGATCGTTCGGCGAGCAGTACTTC
CASSLGGGSFGEQYF
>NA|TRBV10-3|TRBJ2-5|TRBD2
TGTGCCATCAGTGAGTCTCTTGCTAGCGGAGAGACCCAGTACTTC
CAISESLASGETQYF
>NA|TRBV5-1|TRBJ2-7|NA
TGCGCCAGCAGCCGGGACCGCTCCTACGAGCAGTACTTC
CASSRDRSYEQYF
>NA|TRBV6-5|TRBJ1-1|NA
TGTGCCAGCAGTTACAACAGGAACACTGAAGCTTTCTTT
CASSYNRNTEAFF
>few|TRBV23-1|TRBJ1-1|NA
TGCGCCAGCAGTCAAAACGGACTGAGATACACTGAAGCTTTCTTT
CASSQNGLRYTEAFF
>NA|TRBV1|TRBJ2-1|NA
TGCACCAGCAGCGGAGAGGTGGGGGGGTTCTTC
CTSSGEVGGFF
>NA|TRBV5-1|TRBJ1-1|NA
TGCGCCAGCAGCTTGGGGCCTATTGGGGGGAACACTGAAGCTTTCTTT
CASSLGPIGGNTEAFF
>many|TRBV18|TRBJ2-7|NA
TGTGCCAGCTCAGAGGGGGTCCCCTACGAGCAGTACTTC
CASSEGVPYEQYF
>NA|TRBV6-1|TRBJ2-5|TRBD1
TGTGCCAGCAGTGTCGGGACAGGTCAAGAGACCCAGTACTTC
CASSVGTGQETQYF
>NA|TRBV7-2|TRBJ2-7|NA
TGTGCCAGCAGCTCTTTCGGTGGGCCATACGAGCAGTACTTC
CASSSFGGPYEQYF
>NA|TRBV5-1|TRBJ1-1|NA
TGCGCCAGCAGCTTGAGTCAGATGAACACTGAAGCTTTCTTT
CASSLSQMNTEAFF
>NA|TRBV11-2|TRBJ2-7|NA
TGTGCCAGCAGCTTAAGGGCGGGTTACGAGCAGTACTTC
CASSLRAGYEQYF
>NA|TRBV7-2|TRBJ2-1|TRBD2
TGTGCCAGCAAACTAGCGGGAGGCGCCTACAATGAGCAGTTCTTC
CASKLAGGAYNEQFF
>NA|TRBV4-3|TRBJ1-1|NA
TGCGCCAGCAGCCAAGAAGGGGGGGCGCTGGGTGAAGCTTTCTTT
CASSQEGGALGEAFF
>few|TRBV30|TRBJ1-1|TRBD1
TGTGCCTGGAGTGAAGGGACAGGGGTGTACACTGAAGCTTTCTTT
CAWSEGTGVYTEAFF
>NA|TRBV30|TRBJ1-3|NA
TGTGCCTGGAGTGACGGGAGCTCTGGAAACACCATATATTTT
CAWSDGSSGNTIYF
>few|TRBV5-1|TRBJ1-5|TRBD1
TGCGCCAGCAGCCCGGGACAGGGACGCCAGCCCCAGCATTTT
CASSPGQGRQPQHF
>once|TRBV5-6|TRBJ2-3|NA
TGTGCCAGCAGCCTGTGGAGCACAGATACGCAGTATTTT
CASSLWSTDTQYF
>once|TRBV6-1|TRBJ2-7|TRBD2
TGTGCCAGTGGGACTAGCTTGGGTTACGAGCAGTACTTC
CASGTSLGYEQYF
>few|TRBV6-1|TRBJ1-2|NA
TGTGCCAGCAGTGAAGCGCATGGGACATCCAGCTACACCTTC
CASSEAHGTSSYTF
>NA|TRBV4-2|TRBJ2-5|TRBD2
TGTGCCAGCAGCCAAGTAGGAGGCAGCGGGGAAGAGACCCAGTACTTC
CASSQVGGSGEETQYF
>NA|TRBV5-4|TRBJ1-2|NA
TGTGCCAGCAGCTTTAACCCCACCCGAGCTCTCAACTATGGCTACACCTTC
CASSFNPTRALNYGYTF
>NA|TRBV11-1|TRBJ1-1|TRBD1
TGTGCCAGCAGCTCAGACAGGGGGCGAGAGACGAACACTGAAGCTTTCTTT
CASSSDRGRETNTEAFF
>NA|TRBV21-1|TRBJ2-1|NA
TGTGCCAGCAGCAACCTTAGCCAATCCAACAATGAGCAGTTCTTC
CASSNLSQSNNEQFF
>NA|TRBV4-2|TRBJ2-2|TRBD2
TGTGCCAGCAGCCAAAGACTAGCGGGGTCCACCGGGGAGCTGTTTTTT
CASSQRLAGSTGELFF
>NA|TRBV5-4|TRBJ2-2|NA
TGTGCCAGCAGCTTGGAAGTTGGACGGACCGGGGAGCTGTTTTTT
CASSLEVGRTGELFF
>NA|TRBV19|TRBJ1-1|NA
TGTGCCAGTAGTATGGTCTGGGGCGCGGAAGCTTTCTTT
CASSMVWGAEAFF
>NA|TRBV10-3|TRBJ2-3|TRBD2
TGTGCCATCAGTGAGTTTGGGGGGGGCACAGATACGCAGTATTTT
CAISEFGGGTDTQYF
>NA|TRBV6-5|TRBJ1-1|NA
TGTGCCAGCCGTAAACAGGGCGACGACACTGAAGCTTTCTTT
CASRKQGDDTEAFF